The next 14 T cell receptor beta chains were all read from a single sample in a study of identical twins. TCRdb independently ran MiXCR on the 5' RACE reads; one entry per CDR3 protein. Among 250,000 or so distinct CDR3 sequences listed, approximately 7.3% were seen once. These same data were also listed under a study on yellow fever vaccine responses in identical twins.

Sequencing was performed on CD8+ T cells sorted from blood. The receptors stem from a woman younger than 30 in good health.

This clonotype was picked up many times. The rearrangement links TRBV12-3 or TRBV12-4 to TRBJ1-1, with D uncertain. The ends were cut back, 6 bases at V and 1 base at J, with 15 bases in the middle. The CDR3 covers 15 residues. The CDR3 is CASSPPEAWNTEAFF. For the CDR3, the DNA is TGTGCCAGCAGCCCCCCCGAAGCTTGGAACACTGAAGCTTTCTTT.

This clonotype was counted ten times or more. V is TRBV12-3 or TRBV12-4 and J is TRBJ2-1; 8 nucleotides align to TRBD2. J was trimmed by 6 bases and V by 5 bases; bases with no gene match: 6. The CDR3 has 14 residues. CDR3 in DNA: TGTGCCAGCAGTCCGGAGCGGGGGTCCAATGAGCAGTTCTTC. Protein: CASSPERGSNEQFF.

The V gene is TRBV24-1, the J gene TRBJ1-2; the D gene is possibly TRBD1 (5 bases). Trimming removed 4 bases at V and 6 bases at J, with 17 bases between. The CDR3 contains 15 residues. The germline gives CDR1 KGHDR, CDR2 SFDVKD. CDR3 in DNA: TGTGCCACCAGTGACCGGCCCGGGATGGGGGATGGCTACACCTTC. This sequence encodes CATSDRPGMGDGYTF.

The chain joins TRBV27 to TRBJ1-1, with D unresolved. Germline V lookup: CDR1 MNHEY, CDR2 SMNVEV (reference sequence). The V end lost 0 bases, the J end lost 5 bases, and 10 bases lay between the germline ends. This CDR3 comprises 14 residues. The CDR3 bases are TGTGCCAGCAGTTTATCGTGGGGTGGGACTGAAGCTTTCTTT. Translation gives CASSLSWGGTEAFF.

A word on this clonotype: This may be a read error, as it is one base from a much larger clone. V is TRBV7-9 and J is TRBJ2-1; D is ambiguous. The CDR3 runs 11 residues. Looked up from germline, CDR1 is SEHNR and CDR2 is FQNEAQ (reference sequence). This CDR3 reads CVSSTINEQFF. CDR3 nucleotides: TGTGTCAGCAGCACCATCAATGAGCAGTTCTTC.

There are many counts of this clonotype. The CDR3 region has the DNA TGTGCCAGCAGCCAAGTCAGAGACAGCTCCTACGAGCAGTACTTC. This translates into CASSQVRDSSYEQYF. V usage is TRBV4-2 and J usage is TRBJ2-7; the D gene is possibly TRBD1 (5 bases). The germline V gene has CDR1 LGHNA and CDR2 YNFKEQ. This CDR3 region has 15 residues. Trimming left V 1 base short and J 0 bases short, with 10 bases between.

This clonotype was counted many times. The chain uses TRBV11-2 and TRBJ2-7, with D possibly being TRBD1 (5 bases). There are 14 residues in the CDR3. CDR1 is SGHAT and CDR2 is FQNNGV in the germline V gene. Trimming removed 2 bases at V and 5 bases at J, with 13 bases between. The chain's CDR3 is CASSLWSGSNEQYV. DNA for the CDR3: TGTGCCAGCAGCTTATGGTCAGGGTCCAACGAGCAGTACGTC.

This clonotype was picked up a small number of times. This chain joins TRBV7-9 and TRBJ1-2, with no clear D. The CDR3 sequence is 12 residues long. V was shortened by 1 base and J by 3 bases, with 3 bases between the two germline ends. CDR1 is SEHNR, CDR2 FQNEAQ, per germline (reference sequence). DNA of the CDR3: TGTGCCAGCAGCTTAGGCTACTATGGCTACACCTTC. Translation gives CASSLGYYGYTF.

The chain employs TRBV23-1 and TRBJ2-5; D might be TRBD1 (6 bases). TRBV23-1 is marked as an open reading frame, function uncertain. V lost 3 bases and J 2 bases, leaving 19 bases between the germline ends. The CDR3 is 17 residues long. The CDR3, as DNA: TGCGCCAGCAGTCAGCCTACTAGGGGGACCACACAAGAGACCCAGTACTTC. It yields the protein CASSQPTRGTTQETQYF.

This clonotype was observed a few times. This chain connects TRBV25-1 to TRBJ2-1; the match to TRBD2 covers 15 bases. This CDR3 contains 19 residues. V trimming: 2 bases; J trimming: 2 bases; junction bases outside the gene matches: 7. Germline CDR1 reads MGHDK; CDR2 reads SYGVNS. DNA for the CDR3: TGTGCCAGCAGTGAAGGGGGACTAGCGGGAGGAAATCCCTACAATGAGCAGTTCTTC. Translating gives CASSEGGLAGGNPYNEQFF.

This clonotype was seen ten or more times. This chain links TRBV7-9 with TRBJ2-5, with D possibly matching TRBD2 (5 bases). With 7 bases removed from V and 5 bases from J, the gap between germline ends came to 14 bases. Germline CDR1 SEHNR, CDR2 FQNEAQ (reference sequence). This CDR3 region has 13 residues. CDR3 sequence reads: CASTFAGTETQYF. The CDR3 nucleotides are TGTGCCAGCACCTTTGCGGGTACGGAGACCCAGTACTTC.

The chain carries TRBV6-5 and TRBJ2-3; TRBD2 aligns across 10 bases. The ends lost 0 bases at V and 0 bases at J; junction bases unmatched: 9. The CDR3 contains 19 residues. Germline V gene data show CDR1 as MNHEY and CDR2 as SVGAGI. In nucleotides, the CDR3 is TGTGCCAGCAGTTACTCGGGAAGCGGGAGGGCCGGGAGCACAGATACGCAGTATTTT. Residues: CASSYSGSGRAGSTDTQYF.

At least ten counts were recorded for this clonotype. The V gene is TRBV7-6, the J gene TRBJ2-1; 9 nucleotides agree with TRBD2. V lost 1 base to trimming and J lost 2 bases; unmatched junction nucleotides: 6. Germline V gene lookup returns CDR1 SGHVS and CDR2 FNYEAQ. The CDR3 is 17 amino acids. Here the CDR3 reads CASSLVQREDPYNEQFF. The DNA of the CDR3 is TGTGCCAGCAGCTTAGTCCAGCGGGAGGACCCCTACAATGAGCAGTTCTTC.

This clonotype occurred a few times. V and J are TRBV7-9 and TRBJ1-3; D unresolved. Trimming shortened V by 5 bases and J by 2 bases, and 13 bases separated the two germline ends. The CDR3 consists of 15 residues. Germline CDR1 reads SEHNR; CDR2 reads FQNEAQ (reference sequence). CDR3 nucleotide sequence: TGTGCCAGCAGCCCTGGTGCTCCCCCTGGAAACACCATATATTTT. It codes for CASSPGAPPGNTIYF.